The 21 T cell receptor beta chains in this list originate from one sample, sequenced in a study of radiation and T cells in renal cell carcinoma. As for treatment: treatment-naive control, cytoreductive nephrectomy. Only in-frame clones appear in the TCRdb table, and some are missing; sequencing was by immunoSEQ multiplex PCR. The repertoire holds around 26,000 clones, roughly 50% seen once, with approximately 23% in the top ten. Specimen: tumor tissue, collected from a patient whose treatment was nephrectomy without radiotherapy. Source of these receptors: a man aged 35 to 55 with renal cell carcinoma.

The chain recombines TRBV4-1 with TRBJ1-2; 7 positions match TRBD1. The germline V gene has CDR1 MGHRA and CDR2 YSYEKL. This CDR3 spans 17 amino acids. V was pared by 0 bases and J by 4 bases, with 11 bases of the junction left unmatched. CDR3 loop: CASSQDRGRGRLYGYTF. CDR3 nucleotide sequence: TGCGCCAGCAGCCAAGATCGGGGGAGGGGGCGCCTCTATGGCTACACCTTC.

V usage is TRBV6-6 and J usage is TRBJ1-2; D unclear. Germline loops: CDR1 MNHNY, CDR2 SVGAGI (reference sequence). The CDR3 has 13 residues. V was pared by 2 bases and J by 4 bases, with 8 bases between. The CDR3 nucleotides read TGTGCCAGCAGTTACAGAGACACCTATGGCTACACCTTC. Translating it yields CASSYRDTYGYTF.

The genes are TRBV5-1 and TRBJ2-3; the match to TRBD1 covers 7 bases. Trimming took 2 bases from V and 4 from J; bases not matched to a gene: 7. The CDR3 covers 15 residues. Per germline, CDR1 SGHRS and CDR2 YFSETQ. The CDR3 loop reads CASSFNGQAADTQYF. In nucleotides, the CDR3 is TGCGCCAGCAGCTTTAATGGACAGGCTGCAGATACGCAGTATTTT.

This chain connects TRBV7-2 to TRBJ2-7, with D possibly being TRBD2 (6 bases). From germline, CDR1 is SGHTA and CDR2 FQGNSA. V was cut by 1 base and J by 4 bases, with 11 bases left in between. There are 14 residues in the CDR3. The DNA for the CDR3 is TGTGCCAGCAGCTTAGGGGTTGGAGGGTACGAGCAGTACGTC. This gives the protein CASSLGVGGYEQYV.

CDR3 in DNA: TGCGCCAGCAGCTCGGGACAGGTTGAAGCTTTCTTT. Amino acid sequence: CASSSGQVEAFF. The chain combines TRBV5-1 with TRBJ1-1; 8 nucleotides match TRBD1. Losses at the gene ends were 3 bases for V and 7 bases for J; bases not matched to a gene: 2. The CDR3 consists of 12 residues. Germline CDR1 reads SGHRS; CDR2 reads YFSETQ.

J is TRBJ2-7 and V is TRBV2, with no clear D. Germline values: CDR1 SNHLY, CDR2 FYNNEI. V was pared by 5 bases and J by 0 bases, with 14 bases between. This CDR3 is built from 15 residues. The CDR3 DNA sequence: TGTGCCAGCAGTTCCCAGGTTGTGAGCTCCTACGAGCAGTACTTC. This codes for CASSSQVVSSYEQYF.

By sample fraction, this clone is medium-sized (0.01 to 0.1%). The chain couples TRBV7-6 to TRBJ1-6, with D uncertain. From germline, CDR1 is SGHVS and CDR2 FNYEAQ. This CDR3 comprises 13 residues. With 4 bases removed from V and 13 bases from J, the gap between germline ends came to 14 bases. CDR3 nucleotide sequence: TGTGCCAGCAGCTCGGACCCGGCGCGGCCCCTCCACTTT. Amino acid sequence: CASSSDPARPLHF.

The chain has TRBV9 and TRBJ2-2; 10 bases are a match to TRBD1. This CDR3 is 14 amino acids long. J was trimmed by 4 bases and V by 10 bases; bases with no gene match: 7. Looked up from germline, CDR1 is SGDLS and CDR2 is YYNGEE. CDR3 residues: CASGGTGVTGELFF. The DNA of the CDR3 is TGTGCCTCCGGCGGGACAGGGGTCACCGGGGAGCTGTTTTTT.

Here the CDR3 DNA reads TGTGCCAGCAGTGGTGGCAGGGGAATCGATGGCTACACCTTC. As protein: CASSGGRGIDGYTF. The chain employs TRBV27 and TRBJ1-2, with D possibly matching TRBD1 (6 bases). The CDR3 sequence is 14 residues long. V was pared by 5 bases and J by 6 bases, with 16 bases between. The germline gives CDR1 MNHEY, CDR2 SMNVEV (reference sequence).

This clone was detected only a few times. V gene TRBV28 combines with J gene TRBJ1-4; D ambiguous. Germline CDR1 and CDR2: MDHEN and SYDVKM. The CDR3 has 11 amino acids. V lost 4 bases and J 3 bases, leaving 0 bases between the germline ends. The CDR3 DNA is TGTGCCAGCAGTTCTAATGAAAAACTGTTTTTT. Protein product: CASSSNEKLFF.

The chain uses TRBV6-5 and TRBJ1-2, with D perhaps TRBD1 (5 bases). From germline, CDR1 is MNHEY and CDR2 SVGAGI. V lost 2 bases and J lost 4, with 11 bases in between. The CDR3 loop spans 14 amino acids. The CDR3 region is CASSYRGRGYGYTF. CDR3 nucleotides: TGTGCCAGCAGTTACAGGGGACGCGGCTATGGCTACACCTTC.

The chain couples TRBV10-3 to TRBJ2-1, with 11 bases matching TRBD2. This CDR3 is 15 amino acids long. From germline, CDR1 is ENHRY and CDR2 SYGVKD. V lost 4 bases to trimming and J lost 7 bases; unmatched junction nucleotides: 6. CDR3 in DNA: TGTGCCATCAGTGCGAGACTAGCGGGGATAAATGAGCAGTTCTTC. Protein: CAISARLAGINEQFF.

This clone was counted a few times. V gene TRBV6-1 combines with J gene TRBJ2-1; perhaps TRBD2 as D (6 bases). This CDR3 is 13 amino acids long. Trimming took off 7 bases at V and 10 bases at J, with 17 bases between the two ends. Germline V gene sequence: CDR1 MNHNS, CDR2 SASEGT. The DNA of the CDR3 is TGTGCCAGCAACGGGGGAGGAGCGTGGGAGCAGTTCTTC. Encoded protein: CASNGGGAWEQFF.

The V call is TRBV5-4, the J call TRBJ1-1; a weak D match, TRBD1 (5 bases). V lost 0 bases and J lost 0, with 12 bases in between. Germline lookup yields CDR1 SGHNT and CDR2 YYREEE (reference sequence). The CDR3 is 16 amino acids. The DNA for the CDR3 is TGTGCCAGCAGCTTGGCCGGGGCCGGGATGAACACTGAAGCTTTCTTT. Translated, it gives CASSLAGAGMNTEAFF.

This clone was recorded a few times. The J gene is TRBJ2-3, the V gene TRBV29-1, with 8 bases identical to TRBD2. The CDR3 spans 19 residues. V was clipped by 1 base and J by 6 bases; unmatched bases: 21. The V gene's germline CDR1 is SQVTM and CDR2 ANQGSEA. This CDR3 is CSVEGSLAGRGGKRDTQYF. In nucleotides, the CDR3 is TGCAGCGTTGAAGGTTCGCTAGCGGGTCGTGGAGGGAAGAGGGATACGCAGTATTTT.

The CDR3 DNA follows: TGTGCCAGTAGTATAGCCGGACAGGGACGGGACATTCAGTACTTC. It is translated as CASSIAGQGRDIQYF. The rearrangement links TRBV19 to TRBJ2-4, with 8 bases lining up with TRBD1. Germline CDR1 and CDR2: LNHDA and SQIVND (reference sequence). The ends lost 1 base at V and 8 bases at J; junction bases unmatched: 7. This CDR3 has 15 residues.

The CDR3 is CASSELTGGNTDTQYF. CDR3 DNA sequence: TGTGCCAGCAGTGAATTAACGGGAGGTAACACAGATACGCAGTATTTT. V and J are TRBV25-1 and TRBJ2-3, with TRBD2 matching over 7 bases. The CDR3 covers 16 residues. Germline values: CDR1 MGHDK, CDR2 SYGVNS. The J segment lost 2 bases and the V segment lost 1 base, leaving 6 bases of the junction unmatched.

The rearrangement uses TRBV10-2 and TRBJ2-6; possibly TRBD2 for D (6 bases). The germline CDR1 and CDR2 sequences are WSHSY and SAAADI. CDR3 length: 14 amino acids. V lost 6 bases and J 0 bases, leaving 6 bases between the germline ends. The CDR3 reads CASRGLSGANVLTF. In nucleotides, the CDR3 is TGCGCCAGCAGGGGACTCTCTGGGGCCAACGTCCTGACTTTC.

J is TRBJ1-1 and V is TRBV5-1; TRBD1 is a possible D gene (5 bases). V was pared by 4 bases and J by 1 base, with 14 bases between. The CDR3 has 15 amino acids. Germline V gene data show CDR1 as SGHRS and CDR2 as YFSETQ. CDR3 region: CASSPRGGGNTEAFF. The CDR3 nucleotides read TGCGCCAGCAGCCCCCGGGGCGGCGGGAACACTGAAGCTTTCTTT.

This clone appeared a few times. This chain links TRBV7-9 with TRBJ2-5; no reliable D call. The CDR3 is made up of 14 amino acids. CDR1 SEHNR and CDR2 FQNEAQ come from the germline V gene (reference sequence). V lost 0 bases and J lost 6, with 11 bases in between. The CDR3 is CASSLALGQQTQYF. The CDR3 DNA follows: TGTGCCAGCAGCTTAGCGCTAGGTCAGCAGACCCAGTACTTC.

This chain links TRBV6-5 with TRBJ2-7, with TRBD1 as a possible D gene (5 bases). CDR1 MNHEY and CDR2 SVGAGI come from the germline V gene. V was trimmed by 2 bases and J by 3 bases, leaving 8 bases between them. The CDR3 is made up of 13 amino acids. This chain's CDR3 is CASSYQGGYEQYV. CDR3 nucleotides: TGTGCCAGCAGTTACCAGGGTGGCTACGAGCAGTACGTC.